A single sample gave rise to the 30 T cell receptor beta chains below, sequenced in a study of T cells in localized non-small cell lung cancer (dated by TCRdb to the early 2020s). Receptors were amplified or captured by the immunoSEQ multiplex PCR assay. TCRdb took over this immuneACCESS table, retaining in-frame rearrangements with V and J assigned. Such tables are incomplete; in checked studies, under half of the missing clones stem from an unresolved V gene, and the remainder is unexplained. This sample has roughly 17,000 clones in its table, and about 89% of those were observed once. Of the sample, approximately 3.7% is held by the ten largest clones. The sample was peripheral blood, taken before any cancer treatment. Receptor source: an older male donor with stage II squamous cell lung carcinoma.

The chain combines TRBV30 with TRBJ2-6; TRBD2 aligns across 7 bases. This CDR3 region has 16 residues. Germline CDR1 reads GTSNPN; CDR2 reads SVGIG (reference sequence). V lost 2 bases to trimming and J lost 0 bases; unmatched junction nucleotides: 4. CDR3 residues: CAWSSSGGSGANVLTF. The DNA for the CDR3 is TGTGCCTGGAGTTCTAGCGGAGGCTCTGGGGCCAACGTCCTGACTTTC.

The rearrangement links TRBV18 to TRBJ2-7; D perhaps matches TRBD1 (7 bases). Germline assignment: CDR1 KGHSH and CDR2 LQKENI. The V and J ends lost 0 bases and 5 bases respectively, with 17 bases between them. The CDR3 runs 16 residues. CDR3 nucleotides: TGTGCCAGCTCACCACCCCCAGGGGGGCTAGGTCACGAGCAGTACTTC. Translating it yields CASSPPPGGLGHEQYF.

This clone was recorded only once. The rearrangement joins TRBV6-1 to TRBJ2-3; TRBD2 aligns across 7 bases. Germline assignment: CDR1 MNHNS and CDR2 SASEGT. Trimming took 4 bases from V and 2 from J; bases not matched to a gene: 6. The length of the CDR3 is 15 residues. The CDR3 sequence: CASSALAGITDTQYF. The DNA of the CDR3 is TGTGCCAGCAGTGCCTTAGCGGGTATCACAGATACGCAGTATTTT.

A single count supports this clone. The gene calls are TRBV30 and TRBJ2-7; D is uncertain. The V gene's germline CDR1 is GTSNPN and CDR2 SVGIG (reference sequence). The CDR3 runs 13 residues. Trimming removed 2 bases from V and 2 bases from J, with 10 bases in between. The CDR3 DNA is TGTGCCTGGAGTCACCTGCGGCCCTACGAGCAGTACTTC. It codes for CAWSHLRPYEQYF.

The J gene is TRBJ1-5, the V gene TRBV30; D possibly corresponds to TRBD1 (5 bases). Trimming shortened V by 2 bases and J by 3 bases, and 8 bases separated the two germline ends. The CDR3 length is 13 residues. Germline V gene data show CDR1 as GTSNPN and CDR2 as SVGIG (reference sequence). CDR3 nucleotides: TGTGCCTGGAGTTGGGGGTACAATCAGCCCCAGCATTTT. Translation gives CAWSWGYNQPQHF.

The CDR3 coding sequence is TGTGCCAGCAAATCCAGTAGCCAGGGGGGCAATCAGCCCCAGCATTTT. Its translation is CASKSSSQGGNQPQHF. The chain combines TRBV28 with TRBJ1-5; the match to TRBD1 covers 7 bases. This CDR3 is 16 amino acids long. CDR1 and CDR2 from the germline V gene are MDHEN and SYDVKM. With 7 bases clipped from V and 2 bases from J, the junction kept 11 bases outside the gene matches.

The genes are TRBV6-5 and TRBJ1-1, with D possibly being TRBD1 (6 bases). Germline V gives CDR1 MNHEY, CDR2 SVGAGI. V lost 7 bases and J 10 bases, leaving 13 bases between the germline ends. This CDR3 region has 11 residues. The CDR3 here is CASIRGGRAFF. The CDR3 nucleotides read TGTGCCAGCATTAGGGGGGGTAGAGCTTTCTTT.

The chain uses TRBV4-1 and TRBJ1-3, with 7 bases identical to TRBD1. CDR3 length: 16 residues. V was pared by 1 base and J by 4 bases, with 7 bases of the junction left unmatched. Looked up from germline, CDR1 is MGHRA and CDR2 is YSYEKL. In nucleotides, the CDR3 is TGCGCCAGCAGCCAAGTCGACAGGGCCGACGGAAACACCATATATTTT. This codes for CASSQVDRADGNTIYF.

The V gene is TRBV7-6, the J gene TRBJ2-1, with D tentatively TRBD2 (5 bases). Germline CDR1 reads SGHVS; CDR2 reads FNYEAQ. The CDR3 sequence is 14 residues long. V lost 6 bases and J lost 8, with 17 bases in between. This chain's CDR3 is CASSSQPSKDEQFF. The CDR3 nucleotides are TGTGCCAGCAGTTCACAGCCTAGCAAAGATGAGCAGTTCTTC.

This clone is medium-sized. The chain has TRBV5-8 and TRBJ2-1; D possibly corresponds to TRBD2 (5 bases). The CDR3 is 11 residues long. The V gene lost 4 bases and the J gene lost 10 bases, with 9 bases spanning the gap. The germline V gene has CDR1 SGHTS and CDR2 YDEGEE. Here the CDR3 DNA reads TGTGCCAGCAGCCACCGGGAAGAGCAGTTCTTC. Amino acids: CASSHREEQFF.

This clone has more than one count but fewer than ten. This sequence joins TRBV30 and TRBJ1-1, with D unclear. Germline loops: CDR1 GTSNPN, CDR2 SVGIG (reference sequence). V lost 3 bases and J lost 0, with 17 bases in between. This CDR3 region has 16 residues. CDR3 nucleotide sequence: TGTGCCTGGAGAGACCGGGGAGCCGCCATGAACACTGAAGCTTTCTTT. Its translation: CAWRDRGAAMNTEAFF. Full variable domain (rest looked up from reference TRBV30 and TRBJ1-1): SQTIHQWPATLVQPVGSPLSLECTVEGTSNPNLYWYRQAAGRGLQLLFYSVGIGQISSEVPQNLSASRPQDRQFILSSKKLLLSDSGFYLCAWRDRGAAMNTEAFFGQGTRLTVV.

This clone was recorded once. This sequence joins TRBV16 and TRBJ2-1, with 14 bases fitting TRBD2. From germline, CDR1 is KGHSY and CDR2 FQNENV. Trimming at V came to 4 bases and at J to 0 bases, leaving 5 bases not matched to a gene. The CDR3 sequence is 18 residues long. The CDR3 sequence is CASSPGTSGGSSYNEQFF. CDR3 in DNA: TGTGCCAGCAGCCCTGGGACTAGCGGGGGCAGCTCCTACAATGAGCAGTTCTTC.

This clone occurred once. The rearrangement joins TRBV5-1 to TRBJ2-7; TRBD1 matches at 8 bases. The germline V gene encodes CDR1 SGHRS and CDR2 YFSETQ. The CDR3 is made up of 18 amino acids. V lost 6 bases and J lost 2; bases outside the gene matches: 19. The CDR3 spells CASTLSAGYRGTTYEQYF. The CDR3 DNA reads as TGCGCCAGCACTTTGTCCGCGGGTTACAGGGGGACCACCTACGAGCAGTACTTC.

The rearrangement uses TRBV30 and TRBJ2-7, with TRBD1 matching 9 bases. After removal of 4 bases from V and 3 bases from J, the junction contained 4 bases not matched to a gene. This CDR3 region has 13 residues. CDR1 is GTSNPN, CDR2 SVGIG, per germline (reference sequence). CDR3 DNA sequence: TGTGCCTGGAAGTGGACAGGGGACTACGAGCAGTACTTC. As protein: CAWKWTGDYEQYF.

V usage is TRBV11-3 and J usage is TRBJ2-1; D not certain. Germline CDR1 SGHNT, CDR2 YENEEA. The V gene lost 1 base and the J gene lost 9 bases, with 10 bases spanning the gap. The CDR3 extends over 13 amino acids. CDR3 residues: CASSLGIRAEQFF. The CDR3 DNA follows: TGTGCCAGCAGCTTAGGAATTCGGGCTGAGCAGTTCTTC.

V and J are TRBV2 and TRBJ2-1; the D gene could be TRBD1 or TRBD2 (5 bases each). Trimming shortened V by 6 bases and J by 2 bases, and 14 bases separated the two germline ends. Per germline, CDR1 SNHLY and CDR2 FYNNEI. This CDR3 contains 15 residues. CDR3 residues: CASSWGRVTYNEQFF. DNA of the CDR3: TGTGCCAGCAGCTGGGGACGGGTTACCTACAATGAGCAGTTCTTC. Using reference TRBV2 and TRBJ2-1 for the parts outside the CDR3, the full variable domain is EPEVTQTPSHQVTQMGQEVILRCVPISNHLYFYWYRQILGQKVEFLVSFYNNEISEKSEIFDDQFSVERPDGSNFTLKIRSTKLEDSAMYFCASSWGRVTYNEQFFGPGTRLTVL.

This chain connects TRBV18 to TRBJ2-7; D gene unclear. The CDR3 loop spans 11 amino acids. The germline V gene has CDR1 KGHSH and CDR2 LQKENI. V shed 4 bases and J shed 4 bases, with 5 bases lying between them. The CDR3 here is CASSQGYEQYF. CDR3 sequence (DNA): TGTGCCAGCTCACAGGGATACGAGCAGTACTTC.

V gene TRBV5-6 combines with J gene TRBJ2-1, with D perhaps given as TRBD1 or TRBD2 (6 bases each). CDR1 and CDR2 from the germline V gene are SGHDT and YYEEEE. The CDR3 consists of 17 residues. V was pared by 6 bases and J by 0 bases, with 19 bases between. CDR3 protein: CASIPGGLAASYNEQFF. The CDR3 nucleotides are TGTGCCAGCATACCTGGGGGGCTAGCAGCCTCCTACAATGAGCAGTTCTTC. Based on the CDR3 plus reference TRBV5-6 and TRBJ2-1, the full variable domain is DAGVTQSPTHLIKTRGQQVTLRCSPKSGHDTVSWYQQALGQGPQFIFQYYEEEERQRGNFPDRFSGHQFPNYSSELNVNALLLGDSALYLCASIPGGLAASYNEQFFGPGTRLTVL.

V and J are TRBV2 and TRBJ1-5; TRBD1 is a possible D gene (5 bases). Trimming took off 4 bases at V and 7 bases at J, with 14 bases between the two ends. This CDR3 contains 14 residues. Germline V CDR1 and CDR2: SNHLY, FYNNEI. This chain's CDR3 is CASSGGWERQPQHF. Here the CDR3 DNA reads TGTGCCAGCAGTGGGGGCTGGGAGAGGCAGCCCCAGCATTTT.

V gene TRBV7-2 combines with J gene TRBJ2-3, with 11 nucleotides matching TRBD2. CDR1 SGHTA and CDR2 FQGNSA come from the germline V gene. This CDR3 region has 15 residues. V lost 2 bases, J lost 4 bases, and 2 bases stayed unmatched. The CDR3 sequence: CASSLTSGSPDTQYF. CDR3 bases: TGTGCCAGCAGCTTAACTAGCGGGAGCCCAGATACGCAGTATTTT.

The CDR3 nucleotides are TGTGCCAGCAGCTCACTAGCGGGAAGCGAGCAGTACTTC. Translation: CASSSLAGSEQYF. The gene calls are TRBV6-5 and TRBJ2-7; TRBD2 aligns across 10 bases. The CDR3 covers 13 residues. Per the germline V gene, CDR1 is MNHEY and CDR2 is SVGAGI. The J segment lost 6 bases and the V segment lost 6 bases, leaving 5 bases of the junction unmatched.

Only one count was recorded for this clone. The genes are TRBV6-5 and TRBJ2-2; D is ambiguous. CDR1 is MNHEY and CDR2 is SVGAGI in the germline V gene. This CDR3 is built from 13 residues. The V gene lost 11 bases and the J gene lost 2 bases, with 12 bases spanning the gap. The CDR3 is CAVAEINTGELFF. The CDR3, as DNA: TGTGCCGTAGCCGAGATAAACACCGGGGAGCTGTTTTTT.

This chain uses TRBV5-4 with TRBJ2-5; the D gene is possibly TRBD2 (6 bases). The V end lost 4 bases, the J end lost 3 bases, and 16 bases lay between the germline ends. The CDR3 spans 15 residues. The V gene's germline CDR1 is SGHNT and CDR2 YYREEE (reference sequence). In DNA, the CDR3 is TGTGCCAGCAGCCCCGGTTGGGGCGGGGAAGAGACCCAGTACTTC. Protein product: CASSPGWGGEETQYF.

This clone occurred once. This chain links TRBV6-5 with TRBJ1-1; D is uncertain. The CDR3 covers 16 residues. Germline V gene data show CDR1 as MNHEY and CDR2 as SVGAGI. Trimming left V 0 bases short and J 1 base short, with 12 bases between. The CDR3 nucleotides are TGTGCCAGCAGTTACTCGTATGTAGTATCGAACACTGAAGCTTTCTTT. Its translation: CASSYSYVVSNTEAFF.

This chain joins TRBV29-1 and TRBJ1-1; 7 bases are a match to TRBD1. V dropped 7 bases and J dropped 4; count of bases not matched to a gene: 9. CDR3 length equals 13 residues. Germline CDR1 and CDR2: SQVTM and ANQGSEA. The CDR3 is CSALTGWGTEAFF. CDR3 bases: TGCAGCGCCCTGACAGGGTGGGGCACTGAAGCTTTCTTT.

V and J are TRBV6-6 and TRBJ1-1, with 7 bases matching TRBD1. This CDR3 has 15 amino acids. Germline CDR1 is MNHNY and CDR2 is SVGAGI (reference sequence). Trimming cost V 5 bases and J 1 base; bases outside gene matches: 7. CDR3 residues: CASSAPTGSNTEAFF. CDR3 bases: TGTGCCAGCAGTGCGCCGACAGGGTCGAACACTGAAGCTTTCTTT.

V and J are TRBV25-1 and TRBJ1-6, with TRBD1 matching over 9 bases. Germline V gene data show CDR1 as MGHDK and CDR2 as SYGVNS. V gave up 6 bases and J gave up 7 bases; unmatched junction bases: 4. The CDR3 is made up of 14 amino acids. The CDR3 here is CASRYRGPNSPLHF. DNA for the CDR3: TGTGCCAGCAGATACAGGGGGCCAAATTCACCCCTCCACTTT. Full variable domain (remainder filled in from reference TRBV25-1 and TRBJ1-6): EADIYQTPRYLVIGTGKKITLECSQTMGHDKMYWYQQDPGMELHLIHYSYGVNSTEKGDLSSESTVSRIRTEHFPLTLESARPSHTSQYLCASRYRGPNSPLHFGNGTRLTVT.

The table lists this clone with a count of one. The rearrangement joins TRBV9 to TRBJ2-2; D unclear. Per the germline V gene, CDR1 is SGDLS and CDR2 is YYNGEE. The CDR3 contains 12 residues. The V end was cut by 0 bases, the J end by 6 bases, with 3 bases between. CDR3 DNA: TGTGCCAGCAGCGTAGAACCCGGGGAGCTGTTTTTT. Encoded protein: CASSVEPGELFF.

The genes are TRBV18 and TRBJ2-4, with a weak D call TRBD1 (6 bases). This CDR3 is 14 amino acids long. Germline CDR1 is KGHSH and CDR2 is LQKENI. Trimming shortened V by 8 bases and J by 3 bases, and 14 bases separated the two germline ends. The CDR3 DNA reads TGTGCCAGCCGGGACACAAACGACAAAAACATTCAGTACTTC. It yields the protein CASRDTNDKNIQYF.

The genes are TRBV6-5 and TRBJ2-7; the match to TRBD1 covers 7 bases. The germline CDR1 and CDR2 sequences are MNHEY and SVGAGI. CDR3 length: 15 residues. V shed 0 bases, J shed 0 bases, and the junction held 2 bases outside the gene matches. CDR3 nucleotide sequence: TGTGCCAGCAGTTACTCCGGGACAGCCTCCTACGAGCAGTACTTC. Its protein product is CASSYSGTASYEQYF.